The 13 T cell receptor beta chains in this list originate from one sample, sequenced in a study of blood T cell repertoires in COVID-19. The assay was immunoSEQ multiplex PCR, and TCRdb's table has in-frame clones only and misses some. This table has 200,000 to 250,000 clones, 70% to 90% appearing once. Input material: PBMCs or T cells enriched from blood (not recorded which). The receptors come from a man younger than 45 who had recovered from COVID-19.

J is TRBJ1-2 and V is TRBV10-3; TRBD1 matches at 10 bases. The CDR3 has 14 amino acids. J lost 7 bases, V lost 5 bases, and 7 bases had no gene match. The germline V gene encodes CDR1 ENHRY and CDR2 SYGVKD. The CDR3 DNA reads TGTGCCATCAGTCCCGGGACAGGGGATCGTGGCTACACCTTC. This translates into CAISPGTGDRGYTF.

The V call is TRBV5-4, the J call TRBJ2-2; D perhaps matches TRBD2 (5 bases). This CDR3 contains 15 residues. Germline CDR1 is SGHNT and CDR2 is YYREEE (reference sequence). Trimming shortened V by 2 bases and J by 2 bases, and 10 bases separated the two germline ends. CDR3 sequence reads: CASSFGVPNTGELFF. The CDR3, as DNA: TGTGCCAGCAGCTTCGGGGTCCCTAACACCGGGGAGCTGTTTTTT. Combining the CDR3 with reference TRBV5-4 and TRBJ2-2 gives the whole variable domain ETGVTQSPTHLIKTRGQQVTLRCSSQSGHNTVSWYQQALGQGPQFIFQYYREEENGRGNFPPRFSGLQFPNYSSELNVNALELDDSALYLCASSFGVPNTGELFFGEGSRLTVL.

A note on this clone: Other DNA sequences in the sample encode the same CDR3. The genes are TRBV4-3 and TRBJ2-7, with D perhaps matching TRBD1 (7 bases). Germline V gene data show CDR1 as LGHNA and CDR2 as YSLEER. CDR3 size: 15 residues. V was shortened by 4 bases and J by 3 bases, with 16 bases between the two germline ends. CDR3 sequence reads: CASSPGRQGGYEQYF. For the CDR3, the DNA is TGCGCCAGCAGCCCAGGAAGGCAGGGGGGCTACGAGCAGTACTTC.

V usage is TRBV30 and J usage is TRBJ1-2; 7 bases agree with TRBD1. This CDR3 region has 13 residues. Germline V CDR1 and CDR2: GTSNPN, SVGIG (reference sequence). The V segment lost 5 bases and the J segment 2 bases; nucleotides outside the gene matches: 5. CDR3 amino acids: CAWQLGGNYGYTF. DNA for the CDR3: TGTGCCTGGCAATTAGGGGGCAACTATGGCTACACCTTC.

V and J are TRBV29-1 and TRBJ1-1, with D possibly matching TRBD1 (6 bases). The germline V gene has CDR1 SQVTM and CDR2 ANQGSEA. Trimming took 2 bases from V and 6 from J, leaving 10 bases between them. This CDR3 has 12 residues. This chain's CDR3 is CSVETTGAEAFF. In nucleotides, the CDR3 is TGCAGCGTTGAAACGACAGGAGCTGAAGCTTTCTTT.

V is TRBV18 and J is TRBJ2-5; 9 bases map to TRBD1. The germline V gene has CDR1 KGHSH and CDR2 LQKENI. The CDR3 sequence is 14 residues long. V shed 2 bases and J 3 bases; nucleotides not matched to a gene: 1. The CDR3 DNA sequence: TGTGCCAGCTCACCAAGACAGGGGGAAGAGACCCAGTACTTC. Protein: CASSPRQGEETQYF.

The chain uses TRBV19 and TRBJ1-1; 7 nucleotides align to TRBD1. The CDR3 spans 15 residues. Per germline, CDR1 LNHDA and CDR2 SQIVND (reference sequence). J lost 9 bases, V lost 1 base, and 11 bases had no gene match. The CDR3: CASSIVTGASPKAFF. CDR3 DNA: TGTGCCAGTAGTATAGTCACAGGGGCCTCCCCCAAAGCTTTCTTT.

This chain links TRBV2 with TRBJ1-1; perhaps TRBD1 as D (5 bases). This CDR3 comprises 13 residues. V was trimmed by 8 bases and J by 1 base, leaving 11 bases between them. Germline V gene data show CDR1 as SNHLY and CDR2 as FYNNEI. The CDR3 bases are TGTGCCAGCGATCGGGGGACGAACACTGAAGCTTTCTTT. This gives the protein CASDRGTNTEAFF.

The V call is TRBV7-9, the J call TRBJ1-1, with 7 nucleotides matching TRBD1. The CDR3 covers 13 residues. The germline V gene encodes CDR1 SEHNR and CDR2 FQNEAQ (reference sequence). With V trimmed by 5 bases and J by 4 bases, 4 bases remained unmatched. CDR3 residues: CASSRDRATEAFF. The CDR3 DNA reads TGTGCCAGCAGCAGAGACAGGGCCACTGAAGCTTTCTTT.

The rearrangement uses TRBV3-1 (or the pseudogene TRBV3-2) and TRBJ1-6, with 9 positions matching TRBD1. CDR3 length: 17 residues. CDR1 LGHDT and CDR2 YNNKEL come from the germline V gene (reference sequence). Losses at the gene ends were 0 bases for V and 6 bases for J; bases not matched to a gene: 6. The CDR3 nucleotides read TGTGCCAGCAGCCAAGACCCGGGACAGGGTAGTAATTCACCCCTCCACTTT. This sequence encodes CASSQDPGQGSNSPLHF.

This clone was seen a single time. The V and J genes are TRBV18 and TRBJ1-1, with 11 positions matching TRBD1. Germline V gene sequence: CDR1 KGHSH, CDR2 LQKENI. Germline trimming cut 7 bases from V and 5 bases from J; bases unmatched to any gene: 3. The CDR3 sequence is 13 residues long. The CDR3 spells CASFGTGGTEAFF. The CDR3 DNA is TGTGCCAGCTTCGGGACAGGGGGGACTGAAGCTTTCTTT.

The chain is built from TRBV9 and TRBJ1-2; TRBD1 matches 8 bases. V trimming: 4 bases; J trimming: 8 bases; junction bases outside the gene matches: 4. The CDR3 totals 12 residues. Germline-derived CDR1 and CDR2 are SGDLS and YYNGEE. The CDR3 protein is CASSSQGAGYTF. CDR3 sequence (DNA): TGTGCCAGCAGCTCGCAGGGGGCCGGCTACACCTTC.

This sequence joins TRBV3-1 (or the pseudogene TRBV3-2) and TRBJ1-1; D ambiguous. The CDR3 contains 13 residues. The V end was cut by 1 base, the J end by 1 base, with 4 bases between. The germline V gene encodes CDR1 LGHDT and CDR2 YNNKEL (reference sequence). The DNA of the CDR3 is TGTGCCAGCAGCCAAGTCGGGAACACTGAAGCTTTCTTT. This gives the protein CASSQVGNTEAFF.